The clone carrying this T cell receptor (beta chain) was observed a single time. The length of the CDR3 is 13 residues. From germline, CDR1 is SGHTA and CDR2 FQGTGA. Trimming took 4 bases from V and 5 from J; bases not matched to a gene: 4. The data were obtained in a study of technical replicates of blood from a few donors. The data were produced by immunoSEQ multiplex PCR, yet TCRdb's version contains in-frame clones alone and is incomplete. The repertoire has nearly 80,000 clones, 85% to 95% of them found once; the top ten carry less than 0.4%. This TCR came from a human donor in good health. V is TRBV7-3 and J is TRBJ2-5, with 7 nucleotides matching TRBD1. The source material was T cells isolated from PBMCs. The CDR3 nucleotides read TGTGCCAGCAGCTCACAGGGGCTGGAGACCCAGTACTTC. It encodes CASSSQGLETQYF.